The present T cell receptor beta chain was sequenced within a study of T cell clones after liver transplantation. Study overall: TCRbeta sequencing after a pre-transplant mixed lymphocyte reaction identified graft-donor-reactive clones, later tracked in post-transplant blood. Apart from a few HCV-positive recipients, transplants were for non-autoimmune, non-viral reasons. Timepoints were pre-transplant, pre-withdrawal, and after withdrawal was completed or failed.

The method was immunoSEQ multiplex PCR; TCRdb's version includes in-frame clones alone and lacks a portion of them. The sample carries roughly 70,000 clones, about four fifths recorded once. The CDR3 contains 14 residues. Trimming shortened V by 7 bases and J by 0 bases, and 13 bases separated the two germline ends. Germline V gene data show CDR1 as MNHEY and CDR2 as SVGAGI. The V call is TRBV6-5, the J call TRBJ2-7; unclear D gene. The material was CD4+ T cells from blood, obtained before liver transplant. The source of this sequence is a human donor who received a liver transplant. The CDR3 nucleotides read TGTGCCAGCACCAGCTTCCTAACCTCCTACGAGCAGTACTTC. Protein product: CASTSFLTSYEQYF.